This T cell receptor beta chain was sequenced during a study of cytomegalovirus exposure and HLA in healthy donors. Overall study findings and caveats: In most subjects, TCR beta sequences reportedly gave accurate predictions of HLA-A and HLA-B alleles.

The PCR was carried out with 60 Vbeta primers and 13 Jbeta primers. Some clones are missing from TCRdb's copy, which holds only in-frame ones; the method was immunoSEQ multiplex PCR. The table records under 150,000 clones, about 73% of them present only once. Germline-derived CDR1 and CDR2 are SGHDN and FVKESK. The CDR3 runs to 17 residues. V shed 6 bases and J 5 bases; nucleotides not matched to a gene: 12. Regarding this clone: What it binds is not known.

Sequencing was performed on PBMCs. The clonotype originates from a man in his forties or fifties in good health and CMV-seropositive. The genes are TRBV14 and TRBJ2-3; 12 bases map to TRBD2. CDR3 coding DNA: TGTGCCAGCAGTCCCTCTACTAGCGGGAGGTATAGAGATACGCAGTATTTT. This encodes CASSPSTSGRYRDTQYF.